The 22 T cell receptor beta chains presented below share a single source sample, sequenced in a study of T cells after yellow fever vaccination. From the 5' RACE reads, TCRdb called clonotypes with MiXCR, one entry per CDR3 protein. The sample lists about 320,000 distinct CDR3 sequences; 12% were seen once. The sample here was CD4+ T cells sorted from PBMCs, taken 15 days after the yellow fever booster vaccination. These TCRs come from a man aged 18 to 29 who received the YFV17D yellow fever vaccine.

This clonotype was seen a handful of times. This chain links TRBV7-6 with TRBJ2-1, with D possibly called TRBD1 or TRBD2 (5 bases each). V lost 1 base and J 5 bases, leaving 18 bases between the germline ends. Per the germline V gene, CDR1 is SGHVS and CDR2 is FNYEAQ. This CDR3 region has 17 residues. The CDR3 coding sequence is TGTGCCAGCAGCTTAGGATGGGGTGGGACCTCAGACAATGAGCAGTTCTTC. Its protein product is CASSLGWGGTSDNEQFF.

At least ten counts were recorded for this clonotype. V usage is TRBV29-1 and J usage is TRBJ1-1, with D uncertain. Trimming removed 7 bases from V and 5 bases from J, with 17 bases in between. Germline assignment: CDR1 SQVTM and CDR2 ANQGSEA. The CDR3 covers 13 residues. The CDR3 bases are TGCAGCGCGCATCGGGTGGCAGAGACTGAAGCTTTCTTT. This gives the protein CSAHRVAETEAFF.

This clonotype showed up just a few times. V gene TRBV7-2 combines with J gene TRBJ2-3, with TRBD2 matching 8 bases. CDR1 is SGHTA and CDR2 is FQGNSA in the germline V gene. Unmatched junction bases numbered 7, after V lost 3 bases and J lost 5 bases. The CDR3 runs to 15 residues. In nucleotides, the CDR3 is TGTGCCAGCAGCTTCCATCGGGCGGGGGGAGATACGCAGTATTTT. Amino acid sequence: CASSFHRAGGDTQYF.

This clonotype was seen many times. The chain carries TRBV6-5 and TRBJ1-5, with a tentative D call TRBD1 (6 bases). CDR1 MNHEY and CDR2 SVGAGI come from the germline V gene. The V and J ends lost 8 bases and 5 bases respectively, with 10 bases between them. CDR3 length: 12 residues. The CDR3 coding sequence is TGTGCCAGCGGGGGCGCGGATCAGCCCCAGCATTTT. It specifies CASGGADQPQHF.

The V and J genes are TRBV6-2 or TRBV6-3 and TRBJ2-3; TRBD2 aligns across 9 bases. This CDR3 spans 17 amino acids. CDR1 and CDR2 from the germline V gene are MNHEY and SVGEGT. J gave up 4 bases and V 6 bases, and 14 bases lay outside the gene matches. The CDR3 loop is CASSSGLANGWADTQYF. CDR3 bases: TGTGCCAGCAGCTCCGGACTAGCGAATGGGTGGGCAGATACGCAGTATTTT.

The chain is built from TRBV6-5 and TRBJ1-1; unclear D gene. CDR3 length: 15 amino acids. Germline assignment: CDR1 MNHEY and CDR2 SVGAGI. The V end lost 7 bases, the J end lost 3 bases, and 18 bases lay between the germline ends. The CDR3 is CASTPTAVFYTEAFF. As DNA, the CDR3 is TGTGCCAGCACCCCTACGGCGGTTTTCTACACTGAAGCTTTCTTT.

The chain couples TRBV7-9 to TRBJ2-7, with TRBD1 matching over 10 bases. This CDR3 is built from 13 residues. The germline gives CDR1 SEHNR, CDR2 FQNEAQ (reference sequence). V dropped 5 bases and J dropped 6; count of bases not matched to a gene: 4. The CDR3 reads CASSRDRGTEQYV. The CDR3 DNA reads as TGTGCCAGCAGCCGGGACAGGGGTACCGAGCAGTACGTC.

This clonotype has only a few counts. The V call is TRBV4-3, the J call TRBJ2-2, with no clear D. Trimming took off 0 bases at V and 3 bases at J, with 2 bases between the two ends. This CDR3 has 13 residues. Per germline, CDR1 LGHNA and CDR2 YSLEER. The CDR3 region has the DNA TGCGCCAGCAGCCAAGAGGACACCGGGGAGCTGTTTTTT. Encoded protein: CASSQEDTGELFF.

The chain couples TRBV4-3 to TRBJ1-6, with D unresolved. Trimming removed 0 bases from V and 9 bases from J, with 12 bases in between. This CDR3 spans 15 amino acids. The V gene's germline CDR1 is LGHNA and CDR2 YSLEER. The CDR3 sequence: CASSQDVGRVSPLHF. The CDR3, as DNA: TGCGCCAGCAGCCAAGATGTTGGTAGGGTTTCACCCCTCCACTTT.

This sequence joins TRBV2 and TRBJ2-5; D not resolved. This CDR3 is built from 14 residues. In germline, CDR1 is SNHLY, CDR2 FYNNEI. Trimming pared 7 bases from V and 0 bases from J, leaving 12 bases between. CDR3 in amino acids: CASIGQPYQETQYF. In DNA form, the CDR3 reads TGTGCCAGCATCGGGCAACCGTACCAAGAGACCCAGTACTTC.

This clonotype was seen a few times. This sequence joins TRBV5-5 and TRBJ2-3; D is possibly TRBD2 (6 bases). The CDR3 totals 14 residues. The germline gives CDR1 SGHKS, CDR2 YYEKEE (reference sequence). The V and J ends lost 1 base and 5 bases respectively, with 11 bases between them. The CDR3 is CASSLNGEEDTQYF. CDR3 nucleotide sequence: TGTGCCAGCAGCTTGAACGGGGAGGAAGATACGCAGTATTTT. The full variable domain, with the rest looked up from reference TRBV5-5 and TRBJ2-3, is DAGVTQSPTHLIKTRGQQVTLRCSPISGHKSVSWYQQVLGQGPQFIFQYYEKEERGRGNFPDRFSARQFPNYSSELNVNALLLGDSALYLCASSLNGEEDTQYFGPGTRLTVL.

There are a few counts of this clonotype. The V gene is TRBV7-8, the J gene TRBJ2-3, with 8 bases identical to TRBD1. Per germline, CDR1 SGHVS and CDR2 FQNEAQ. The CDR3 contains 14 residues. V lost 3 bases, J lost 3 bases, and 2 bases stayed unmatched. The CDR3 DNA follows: TGTGCCAGCAGCTTCAGGGGGCAAACAGATACGCAGTATTTT. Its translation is CASSFRGQTDTQYF. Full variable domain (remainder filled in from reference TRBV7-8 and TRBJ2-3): GAGVSQSPRYKVAKRGQDVALRCDPISGHVSLFWYQQALGQGPEFLTYFQNEAQLDKSGLPSDRFFAERPEGSVSTLKIQRTQQEDSAVYLCASSFRGQTDTQYFGPGTRLTVL.

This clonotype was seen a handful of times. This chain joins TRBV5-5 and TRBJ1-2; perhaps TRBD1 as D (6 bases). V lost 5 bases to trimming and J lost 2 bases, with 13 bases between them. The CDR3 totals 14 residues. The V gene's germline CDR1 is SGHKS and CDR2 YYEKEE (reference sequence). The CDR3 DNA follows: TGTGCCAGCAGTCACAGGGTTGCCAACTATGGCTACACCTTC. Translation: CASSHRVANYGYTF.

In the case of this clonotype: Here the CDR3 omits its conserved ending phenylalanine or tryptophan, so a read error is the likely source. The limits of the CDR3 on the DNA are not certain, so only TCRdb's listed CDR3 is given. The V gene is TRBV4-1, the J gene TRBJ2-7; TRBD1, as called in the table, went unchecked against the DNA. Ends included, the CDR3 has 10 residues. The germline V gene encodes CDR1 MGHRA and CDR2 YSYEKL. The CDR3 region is CASSQSRHRC.

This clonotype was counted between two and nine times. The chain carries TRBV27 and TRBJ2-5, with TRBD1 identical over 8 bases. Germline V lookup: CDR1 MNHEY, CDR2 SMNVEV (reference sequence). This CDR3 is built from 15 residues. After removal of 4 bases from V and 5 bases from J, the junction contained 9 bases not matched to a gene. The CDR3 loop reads CASSSRQGNRETQYF. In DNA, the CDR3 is TGTGCCAGCAGTTCACGACAGGGGAACAGGGAGACCCAGTACTTC.

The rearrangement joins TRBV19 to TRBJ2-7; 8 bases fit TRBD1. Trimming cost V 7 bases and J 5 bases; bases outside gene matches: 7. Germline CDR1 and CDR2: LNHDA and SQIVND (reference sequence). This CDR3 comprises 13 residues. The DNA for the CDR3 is TGTGCCAGTAAGGGGCAGGGGGCCAACGAGCAGTACTTC. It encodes CASKGQGANEQYF.

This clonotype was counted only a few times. The CDR3, as DNA: TGTGCCAGCAGCCTTGACGACAGATCCTACGAGCAGTACGTC. This codes for CASSLDDRSYEQYV. V usage is TRBV5-4 and J usage is TRBJ2-7; the D gene is possibly TRBD1 (5 bases). The CDR3 spans 14 residues. Germline V lookup: CDR1 SGHNT, CDR2 YYREEE (reference sequence). Trimming stripped 4 bases from V and 1 base from J, with 12 bases between.

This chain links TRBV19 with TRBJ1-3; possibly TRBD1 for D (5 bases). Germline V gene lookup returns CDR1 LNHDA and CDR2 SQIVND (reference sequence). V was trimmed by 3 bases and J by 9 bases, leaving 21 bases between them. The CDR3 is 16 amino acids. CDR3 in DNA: TGTGCCAGTAGTATTCGGACGGTCCCTGATGGGGGCACCATATATTTT. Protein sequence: CASSIRTVPDGGTIYF.

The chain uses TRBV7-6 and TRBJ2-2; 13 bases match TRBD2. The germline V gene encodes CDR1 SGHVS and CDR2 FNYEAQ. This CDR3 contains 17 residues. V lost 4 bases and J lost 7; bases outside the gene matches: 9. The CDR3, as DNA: TGTGCCAGCAGCTCCCGAGGGACTAGCGGGGTCGGCGGGGAGCTGTTTTTT. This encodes CASSSRGTSGVGGELFF.

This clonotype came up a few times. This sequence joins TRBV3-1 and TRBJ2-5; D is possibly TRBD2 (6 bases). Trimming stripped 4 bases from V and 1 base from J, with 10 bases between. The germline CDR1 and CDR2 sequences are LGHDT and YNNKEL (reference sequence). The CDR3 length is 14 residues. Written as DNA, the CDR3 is TGTGCCAGCAGCCCCTCGGGACTCCAAGAGACCCAGTACTTC. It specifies CASSPSGLQETQYF.

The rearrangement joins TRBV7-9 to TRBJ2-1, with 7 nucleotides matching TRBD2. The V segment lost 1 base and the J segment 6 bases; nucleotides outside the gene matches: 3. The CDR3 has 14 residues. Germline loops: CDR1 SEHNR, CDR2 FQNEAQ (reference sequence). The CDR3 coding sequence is TGTGCCAGCAGCTTAGTGGGGAGGGTCAATGAGCAGTTCTTC. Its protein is CASSLVGRVNEQFF.

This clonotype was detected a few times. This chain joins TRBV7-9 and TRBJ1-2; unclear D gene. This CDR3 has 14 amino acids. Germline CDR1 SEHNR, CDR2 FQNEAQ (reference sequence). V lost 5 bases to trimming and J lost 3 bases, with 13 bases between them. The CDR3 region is CASSPRGFDYGYTF. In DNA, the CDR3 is TGTGCCAGCAGCCCCCGGGGATTCGACTATGGCTACACCTTC.